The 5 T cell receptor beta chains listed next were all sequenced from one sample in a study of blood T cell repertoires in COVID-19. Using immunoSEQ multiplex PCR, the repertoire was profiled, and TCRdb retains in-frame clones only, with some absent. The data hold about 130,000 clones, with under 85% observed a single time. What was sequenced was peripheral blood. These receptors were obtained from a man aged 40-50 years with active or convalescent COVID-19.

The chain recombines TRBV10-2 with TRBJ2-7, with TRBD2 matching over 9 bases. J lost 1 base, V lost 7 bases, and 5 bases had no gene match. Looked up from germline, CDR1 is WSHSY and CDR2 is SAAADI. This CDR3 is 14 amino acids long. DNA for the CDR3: TGCGCCAGCAAGTTTAGCGGGAGTTCCTACGAGCAGTACTTC. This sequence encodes CASKFSGSSYEQYF.

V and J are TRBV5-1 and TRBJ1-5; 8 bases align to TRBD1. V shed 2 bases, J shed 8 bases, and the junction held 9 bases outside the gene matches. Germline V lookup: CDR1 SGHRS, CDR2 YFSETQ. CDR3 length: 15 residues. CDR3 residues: CASSFRGQGNEPQHF. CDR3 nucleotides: TGCGCCAGCAGCTTTAGAGGACAGGGCAACGAGCCCCAGCATTTT.

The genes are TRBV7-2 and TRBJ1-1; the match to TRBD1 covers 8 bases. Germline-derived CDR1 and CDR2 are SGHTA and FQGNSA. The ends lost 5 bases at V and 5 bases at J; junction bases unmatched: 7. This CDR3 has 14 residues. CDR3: CASSPGQGWTEAFF. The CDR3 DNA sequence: TGTGCCAGCAGCCCCGGACAGGGTTGGACTGAAGCTTTCTTT. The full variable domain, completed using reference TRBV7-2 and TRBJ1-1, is GAGVSQSPSNKVTEKGKDVELRCDPISGHTALYWYRQSLGQGLEFLIYFQGNSAPDKSGLPSDRFSAERTGGSVSTLTIQRTQQEDSAVYLCASSPGQGWTEAFFGQGTRLTVV.

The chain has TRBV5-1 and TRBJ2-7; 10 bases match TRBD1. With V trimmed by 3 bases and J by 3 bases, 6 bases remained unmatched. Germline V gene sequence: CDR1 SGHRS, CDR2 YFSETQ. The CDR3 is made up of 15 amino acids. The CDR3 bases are TGCGCCAGCAGCTGGGGACAGGGGACTAGCTACGAGCAGTACTTC. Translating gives CASSWGQGTSYEQYF.

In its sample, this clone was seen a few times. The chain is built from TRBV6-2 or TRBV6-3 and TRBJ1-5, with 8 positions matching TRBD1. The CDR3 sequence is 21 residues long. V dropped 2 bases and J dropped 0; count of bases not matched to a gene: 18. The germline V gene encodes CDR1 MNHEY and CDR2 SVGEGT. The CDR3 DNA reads TGTGCCAGCAGTTACGATCCTGACAGGGGCCAAAGCGAATATAGCAATCAGCCCCAGCATTTT. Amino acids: CASSYDPDRGQSEYSNQPQHF.